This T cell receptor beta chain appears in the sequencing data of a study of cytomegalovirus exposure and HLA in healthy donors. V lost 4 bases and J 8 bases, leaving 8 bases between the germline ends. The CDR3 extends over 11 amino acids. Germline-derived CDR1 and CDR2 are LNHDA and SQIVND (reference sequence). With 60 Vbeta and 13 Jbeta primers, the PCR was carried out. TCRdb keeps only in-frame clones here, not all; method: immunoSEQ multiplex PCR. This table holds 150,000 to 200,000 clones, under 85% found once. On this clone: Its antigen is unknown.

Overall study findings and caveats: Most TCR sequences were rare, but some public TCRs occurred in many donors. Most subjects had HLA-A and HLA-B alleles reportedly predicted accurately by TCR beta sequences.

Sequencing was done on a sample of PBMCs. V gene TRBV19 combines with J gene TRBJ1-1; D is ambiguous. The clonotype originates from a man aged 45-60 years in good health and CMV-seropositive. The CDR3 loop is CASSRGREAFF. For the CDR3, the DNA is TGTGCCAGTAGTAGAGGGCGGGAAGCTTTCTTT.